Detailed here is one T cell receptor (beta chain). This clonotype has a count of ten or more. The specificity of this receptor is unknown. No base qualities exist here, and no much larger clone lies one base off it. The data derive from a study of CD8+CD57+ T cells in acquired aplastic anemia (dated by TCRdb to 2016 to 2018). For the wider study: On average, sorted CD4+ and CD8+ cells yielded around 3.5 ug of extracted DNA, with a range of about 0.19 to 30 ug. Healthy donor samples averaged around 10 million reads for CD4+ and 11 million to 14 million for CD8+ cells.

The germline V gene gives CDR1 as SQVTM and CDR2 as ANQGSEA. Taken from cysteine to phenylalanine, the CDR3 has 16 residues. Left in the record is the CDR3 DNA by itself, 48 bases read in frame from the first base. Trimming removed 4 bases from V and 5 bases from J; the gene matches leave 11 bases unexplained. The investigation overall reported the following: Patients and healthy controls showed no significant difference in CD8+ Simpson's diversity (P=0.060). Roughly 29 CD8+ CDR3 sequences were found in both patients and controls but appeared to be highly expressed in patients and within the immunodominant clones of the patients.

Profiling of TCR beta VDJ combinations and CDR3 sequences used genomic DNA as the template. An Illumina HiSeq 2000 was used for TCR repertoire sequencing. The authors' pipeline ran thus. Repertoires were assessed using TRBV/TRBJ rearrangement plots, CDR3 size and DJ length profiles, and Simpson's diversity index. The immunodominant clone was defined as the most abundant DNA sequence in deep sequencing data. CDR3 amino acid sequences were screened for sharing across subjects and compared with published repertoires and the VDJdb database. The public sequencing data were trimmed at Q25 with fastp and processed into clonotypes with MiXCR by TCRdb, which kept only in-frame beta chains. Entries that share a CDR3 protein sequence are merged under the most common genes and DNA. The V and J calls were not made by the authors but by TCRdb's processing. For this sample the table gives under 200,000 distinct CDR3 sequences, of which approximately 40% were detected only once. Of the sample, 1.1% falls within the top ten clones.

The study deep-sequenced TCR repertoires of sorted CD4+ and CD8+ blood T cells from severe aplastic anemia patients and healthy subjects. Ficoll-Paque density gradient centrifugation was used to isolate peripheral blood mononuclear cells. Before DNA was extracted, CD4+ and CD8+ T cells were sorted using either FACS or magnetic beads. The specimen sequenced was sorted CD4+, CD8+, or CD8+CD57+ T cells (not recorded which) from PBMCs. This receptor was identified in a human donor in good health. The chain is encoded by TRBV29-1 joined to TRBJ1-1; TRBD1 lines up with 12 middle nucleotides. The CDR3 is CSVGGTGGNILTEAFF. The bases read TGCAGCGTTGGAGGGACAGGGGGCAATATTTTAACTGAAGCTTTCTTT. The CDR3 plus the reference TRBV29-1 and TRBJ1-1 genes for the other parts give the full variable domain: SAVISQKPSRDICQRGTSLTIQCQVDSQVTMMFWYRQQPGQSLTLIATANQGSEATYESGFVIDKFPISRPNLTFSTLTVSNMSPEDSSIYLCSVGGTGGNILTEAFFGQGTRLTVV.